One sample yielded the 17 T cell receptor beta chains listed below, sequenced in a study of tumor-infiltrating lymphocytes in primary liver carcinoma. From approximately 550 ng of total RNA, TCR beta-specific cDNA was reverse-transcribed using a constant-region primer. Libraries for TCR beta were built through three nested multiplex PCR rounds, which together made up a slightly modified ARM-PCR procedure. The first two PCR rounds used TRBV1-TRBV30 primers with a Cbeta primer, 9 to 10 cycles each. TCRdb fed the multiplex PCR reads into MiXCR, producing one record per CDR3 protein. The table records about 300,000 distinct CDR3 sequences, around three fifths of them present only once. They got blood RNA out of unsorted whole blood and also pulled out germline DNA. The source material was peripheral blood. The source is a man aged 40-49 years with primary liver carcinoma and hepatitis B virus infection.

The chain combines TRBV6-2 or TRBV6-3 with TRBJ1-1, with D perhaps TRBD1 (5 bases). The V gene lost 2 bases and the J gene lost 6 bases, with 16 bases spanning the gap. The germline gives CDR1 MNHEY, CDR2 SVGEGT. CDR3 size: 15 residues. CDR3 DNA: TGTGCCAGCAGTTACGGTGCGGGGGTAGTCCCTGAAGCTTTCTTT. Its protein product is CASSYGAGVVPEAFF.

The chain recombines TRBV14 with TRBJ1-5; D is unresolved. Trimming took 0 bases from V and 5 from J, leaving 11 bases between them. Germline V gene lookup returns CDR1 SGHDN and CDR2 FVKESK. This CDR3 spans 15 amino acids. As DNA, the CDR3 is TGTGCCAGCAGCCAAGACCTCAGCCGTTATCAGCCCCAGCATTTT. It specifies CASSQDLSRYQPQHF.

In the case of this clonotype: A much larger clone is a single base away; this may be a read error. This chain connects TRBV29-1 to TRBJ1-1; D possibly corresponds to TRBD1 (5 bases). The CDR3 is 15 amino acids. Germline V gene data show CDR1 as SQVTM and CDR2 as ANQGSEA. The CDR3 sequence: CSVVPQGSVNIEAFF. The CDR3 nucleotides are TGCAGCGTTGTACCTCAGGGTTCGGTGAACATTGAAGCTTTCTTT. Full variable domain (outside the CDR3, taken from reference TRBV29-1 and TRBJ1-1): SAVISQKPSRDICQRGTSLTIQCQVDSQVTMMFWYRQQPGQSLTLIATANQGSEATYESGFVIDKFPISRPNLTFSTLTVSNMSPEDSSIYLCSVVPQGSVNIEAFFGQGTRLTVV.

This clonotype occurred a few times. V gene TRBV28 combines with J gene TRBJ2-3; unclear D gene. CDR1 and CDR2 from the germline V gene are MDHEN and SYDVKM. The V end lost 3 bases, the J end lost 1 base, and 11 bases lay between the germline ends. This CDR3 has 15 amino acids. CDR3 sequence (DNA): TGTGCCAGCAGTTTGAAAGAGAGCCGCACAGATACGCAGTATTTT. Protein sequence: CASSLKESRTDTQYF.

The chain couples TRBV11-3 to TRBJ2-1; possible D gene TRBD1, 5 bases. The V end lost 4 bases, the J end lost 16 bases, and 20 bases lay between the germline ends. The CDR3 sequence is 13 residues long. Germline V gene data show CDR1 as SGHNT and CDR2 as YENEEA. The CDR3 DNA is TGTGCCAGCAGCTCCCAGGGTGACAGCGTGCAATTCTTC. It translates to CASSSQGDSVQFF.

Written as DNA, the CDR3 is TGTGCCAGCAGTTACTCTCAAGTAGCTGAGACCCAGTACTTC. This encodes CASSYSQVAETQYF. This chain links TRBV6-2 or TRBV6-3 with TRBJ2-5; D is uncertain. Trimming shortened V by 0 bases and J by 5 bases, and 10 bases separated the two germline ends. From germline, CDR1 is MNHEY and CDR2 SVGEGT. This CDR3 region has 14 residues.

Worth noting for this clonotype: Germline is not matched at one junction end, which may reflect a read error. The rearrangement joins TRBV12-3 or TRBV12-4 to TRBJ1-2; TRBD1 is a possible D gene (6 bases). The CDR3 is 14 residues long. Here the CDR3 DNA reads TGTACCAGCAACCAGCAGGGGCGCTTGGCTGGCCACACCTTC. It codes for CTSNQQGRLAGHTF.

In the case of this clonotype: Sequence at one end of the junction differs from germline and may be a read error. The CDR3 loop is CASSMVGLASYEQYF. The CDR3 DNA reads as TGTGCCAGCAGCATGGTGGGACTTGCAAGCTACGAGCAATACTTC. The chain employs TRBV11-2 and TRBJ2-7; maybe TRBD2 (6 bases). The CDR3 length is 15 residues. Looked up from germline, CDR1 is SGHAT and CDR2 is FQNNGV.

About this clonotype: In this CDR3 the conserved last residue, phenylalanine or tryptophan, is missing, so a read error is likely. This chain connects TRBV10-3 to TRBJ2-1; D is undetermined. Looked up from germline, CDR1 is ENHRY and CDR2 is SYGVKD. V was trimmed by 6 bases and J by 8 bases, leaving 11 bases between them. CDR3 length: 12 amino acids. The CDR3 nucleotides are TGTGCCATCAGCCAAGGGCGCTATGAGCAGTTCTTA. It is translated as CAISQGRYEQFL.

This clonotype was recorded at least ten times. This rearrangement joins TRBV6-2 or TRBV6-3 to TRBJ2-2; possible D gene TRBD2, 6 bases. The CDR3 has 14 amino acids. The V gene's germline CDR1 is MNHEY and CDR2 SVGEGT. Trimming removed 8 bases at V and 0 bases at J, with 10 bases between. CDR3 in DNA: TGTGCCAGCTTGGACTACTCGAACACCGGGGAGCTGTTTTTT. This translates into CASLDYSNTGELFF.

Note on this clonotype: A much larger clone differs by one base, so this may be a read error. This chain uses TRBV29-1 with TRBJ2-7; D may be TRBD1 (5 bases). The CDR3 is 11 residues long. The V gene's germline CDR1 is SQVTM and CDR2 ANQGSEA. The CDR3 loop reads CSAEKGSEHYF. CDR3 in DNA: TGCAGCGCGGAAAAGGGGTCCGAGCACTACTTC.

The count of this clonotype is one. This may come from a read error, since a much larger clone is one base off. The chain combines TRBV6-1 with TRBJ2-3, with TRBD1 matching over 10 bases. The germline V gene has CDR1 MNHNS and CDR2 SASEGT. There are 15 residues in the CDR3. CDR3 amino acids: CANSVRDRGRGTQYF. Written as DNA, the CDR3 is TGTGCCAACAGTGTCCGGGACAGGGGTAGGGGTACGCAGTATTTT.

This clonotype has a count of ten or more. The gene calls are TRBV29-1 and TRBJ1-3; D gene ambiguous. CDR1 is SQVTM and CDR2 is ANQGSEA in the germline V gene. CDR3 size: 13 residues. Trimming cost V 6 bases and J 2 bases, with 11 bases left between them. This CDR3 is CSVLGITGNTIYF. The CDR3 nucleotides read TGCAGCGTGCTCGGGATTACTGGAAACACCATATATTTT. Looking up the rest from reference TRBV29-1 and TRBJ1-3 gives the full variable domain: SAVISQKPSRDICQRGTSLTIQCQVDSQVTMMFWYRQQPGQSLTLIATANQGSEATYESGFVIDKFPISRPNLTFSTLTVSNMSPEDSSIYLCSVLGITGNTIYFGEGSWLTVV.

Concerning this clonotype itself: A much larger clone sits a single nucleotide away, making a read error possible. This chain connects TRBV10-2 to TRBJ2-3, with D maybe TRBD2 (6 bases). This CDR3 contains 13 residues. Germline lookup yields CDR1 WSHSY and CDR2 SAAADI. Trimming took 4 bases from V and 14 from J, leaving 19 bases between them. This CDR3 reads CASSVLSSEALYF. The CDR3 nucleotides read TGCGCCAGCAGTGTTCTCTCTAGCGAAGCGCTGTATTTT.

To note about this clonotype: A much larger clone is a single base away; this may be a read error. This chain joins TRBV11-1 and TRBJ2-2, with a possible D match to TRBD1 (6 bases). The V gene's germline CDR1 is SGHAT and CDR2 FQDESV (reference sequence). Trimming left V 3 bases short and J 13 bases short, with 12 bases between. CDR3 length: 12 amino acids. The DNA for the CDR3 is TGTGCCAGCAGCTTGAACACCAGGGGGCTGTTTTTT. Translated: CASSLNTRGLFF.

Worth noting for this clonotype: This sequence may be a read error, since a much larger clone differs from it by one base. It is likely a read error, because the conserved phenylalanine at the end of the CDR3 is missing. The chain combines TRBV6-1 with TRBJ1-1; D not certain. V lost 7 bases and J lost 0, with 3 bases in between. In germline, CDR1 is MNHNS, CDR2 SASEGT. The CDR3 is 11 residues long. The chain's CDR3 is CASNLNTEAFL. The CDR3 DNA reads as TGTGCCAGCAATCTGAACACTGAAGCTTTCCTT.

The CDR3 DNA follows: TGTGCCAGCAGCCCCCGGGACGACTATTTGAACACTGAAGCTTTCTTT. This translates into CASSPRDDYLNTEAFF. This chain joins TRBV5-6 and TRBJ1-1, with D tentatively TRBD1 (5 bases). The ends were cut back, 4 bases at V and 0 bases at J, with 16 bases in the middle. The CDR3 is 16 amino acids. From germline, CDR1 is SGHDT and CDR2 YYEEEE.